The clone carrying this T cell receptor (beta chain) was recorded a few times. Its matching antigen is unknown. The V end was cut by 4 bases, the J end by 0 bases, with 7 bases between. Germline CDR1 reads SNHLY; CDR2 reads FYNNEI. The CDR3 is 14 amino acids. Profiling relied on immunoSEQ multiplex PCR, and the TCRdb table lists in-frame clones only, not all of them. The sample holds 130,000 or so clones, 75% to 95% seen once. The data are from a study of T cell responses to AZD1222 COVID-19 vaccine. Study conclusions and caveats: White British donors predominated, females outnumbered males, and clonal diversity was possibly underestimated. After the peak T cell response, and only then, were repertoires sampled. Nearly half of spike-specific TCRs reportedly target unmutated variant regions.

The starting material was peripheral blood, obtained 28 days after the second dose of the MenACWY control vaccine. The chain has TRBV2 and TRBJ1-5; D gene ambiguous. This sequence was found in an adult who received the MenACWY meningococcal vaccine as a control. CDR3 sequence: CASSVGYSNQPQHF. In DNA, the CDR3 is TGTGCCAGCAGTGTTGGATATAGCAATCAGCCCCAGCATTTT.